Following are 9 T cell receptor beta chains from one sample sequenced in a study of response to subunit inactivated influenza vaccine. TCRdb called the RT-PCR reads again in MiXCR, with one record for every CDR3 protein. The sample contains 500,000 to 550,000 distinct CDR3 sequences, approximately 7.3% of which appear only once. Source: PBMCs from blood, taken approximately 25 months after vaccination. These receptors were collected from a man between 50 and 75 years old who received an inactivated influenza vaccine.

This chain connects TRBV20-1 to TRBJ2-2, with D unresolved. The V gene's germline CDR1 is DFQATT and CDR2 SNEGSKA (reference sequence). This CDR3 comprises 11 residues. With 3 bases removed from V and 6 bases from J, the gap between germline ends came to 5 bases. In DNA form, the CDR3 reads TGCAGTGCTAGTTGGTCCGGGGAGCTGTTTTTT. Its translation is CSASWSGELFF.

The sample holds a few counts of this clonotype. This rearrangement joins TRBV5-1 to TRBJ2-7; 9 positions match TRBD1. CDR3 length: 14 residues. The V gene end was trimmed by 7 bases and the J gene end by 9 bases; junction bases not matched to a gene: 14. Germline V gene sequence: CDR1 SGHRS, CDR2 YFSETQ. This chain's CDR3 is CASGTGTGSSRQYF. CDR3 sequence (DNA): TGCGCCAGCGGCACCGGGACAGGGTCATCTAGGCAGTACTTC.

This chain connects TRBV29-1 to TRBJ1-1; weak D call: TRBD1 (6 bases). The germline V gene encodes CDR1 SQVTM and CDR2 ANQGSEA. Between the trimmed V and J ends, which lost 4 bases and 1 base, there was a span of 13 bases. This CDR3 contains 14 residues. CDR3 sequence: CSVAPRQANTEAFF. As DNA, the CDR3 is TGCAGCGTTGCCCCACGACAGGCGAACACTGAAGCTTTCTTT.

This clonotype was detected many times. The V and J genes are TRBV5-1 and TRBJ2-2, with TRBD2 identical over 11 bases. The germline CDR1 and CDR2 sequences are SGHRS and YFSETQ. The CDR3 contains 17 residues. After removal of 3 bases from V and 2 bases from J, the junction contained 6 bases not matched to a gene. In DNA form, the CDR3 reads TGCGCCAGCAGCTCGGGACTAGCGGCTTCTAACACCGGGGAGCTGTTTTTT. This codes for CASSSGLAASNTGELFF.

Only a few counts were recorded for this clonotype. The chain has TRBV13 and TRBJ2-2, with TRBD1 identical over 7 bases. Trimming removed 0 bases from V and 5 bases from J; junction bases left unmatched: 6. This CDR3 is built from 16 residues. From germline, CDR1 is PRHDT and CDR2 FYEKMQ (reference sequence). Here the CDR3 DNA reads TGTGCCAGCAGCTTAGGAGAGGGGGCGTCAACCGGGGAGCTGTTTTTT. Its translation: CASSLGEGASTGELFF.

This clonotype has just a few counts. The chain employs TRBV14 and TRBJ2-1; no clear D. The CDR3 covers 13 residues. CDR1 is SGHDN and CDR2 is FVKESK in the germline V gene. V was shortened by 4 bases and J by 9 bases, with 13 bases between the two germline ends. The CDR3 nucleotides are TGTGCCAGCAGCCTCCGGGCCCTGGGTGAGCAGTTCTTC. Protein: CASSLRALGEQFF.

Only a few counts were recorded for this clonotype. V and J are TRBV20-1 and TRBJ2-1; 14 bases are shared with TRBD2. Germline assignment: CDR1 DFQATT and CDR2 SNEGSKA (reference sequence). The CDR3 extends over 17 amino acids. Unmatched junction bases numbered 5, after V lost 3 bases and J lost 1 base. CDR3 DNA sequence: TGCAGTGCTAGCGGGACTAGCGGGAGTCTGTCCTACAATGAGCAGTTCTTC. Encoded protein: CSASGTSGSLSYNEQFF.

This clonotype appeared a few times. The chain recombines TRBV12-3 or TRBV12-4 with TRBJ1-3; 9 bases map to TRBD1. V dropped 6 bases and J dropped 0; count of bases not matched to a gene: 6. The CDR3 loop spans 16 amino acids. The CDR3, as DNA: TGTGCCAGCAGCCAAAGGACAGGGGTCTCTGGAAACACCATATATTTT. It codes for CASSQRTGVSGNTIYF.

This clonotype was counted a few times. The chain recombines TRBV2 with TRBJ1-4; maybe TRBD1 (6 bases). The germline gives CDR1 SNHLY, CDR2 FYNNEI. V was trimmed by 9 bases and J by 8 bases, leaving 22 bases between them. CDR3 length: 15 amino acids. The CDR3 spells CASTGNPGQREKLFF. The DNA of the CDR3 is TGTGCCAGTACAGGCAACCCCGGACAGAGGGAAAAACTGTTTTTT.